This T cell receptor (beta chain) is from a study of blood T cell repertoires in COVID-19. Turning to the study itself: Nucleic acid was either cDNA or gDNA, and it came from T cells, B-cell-depleted T cells, or PBMCs.

Sequencing used immunoSEQ multiplex PCR; TCRdb keeps in-frame clones, though not all of them. The table shows 200,000 to 250,000 clones, with over 70% occurring only once. V shed 2 bases, J shed 5 bases, and the junction held 5 bases outside the gene matches. CDR1 is MGHRA, CDR2 YSYEKL, per germline. CDR3 length equals 16 residues. The receptor comes from a woman in her 30s who had been exposed to COVID-19. Source material: PBMCs or T cells enriched from blood (not recorded which). The rearrangement joins TRBV4-1 to TRBJ2-1, with 11 nucleotides matching TRBD2. The CDR3 nucleotides read TGCGCCAGCAGCCAACCACTAGCGGGAGTTGACAATGAGCAGTTCTTC. Protein product: CASSQPLAGVDNEQFF.